Following are 28 T cell receptor beta chains from one sample sequenced in a study of T cell repertoires in cytomegalovirus infection. A single record per CDR3 protein comes from TCRdb applying MiXCR to the reads. The table includes about 240,000 distinct CDR3 sequences, 6% to 8% detected once. Sequenced sample: PBMCs. These receptors were collected from a human donor in good health (CMV status not recorded). Some clones in this sample may be carry-over from other donors' samples.

This clonotype was picked up many times. This sequence joins TRBV12-3 or TRBV12-4 and TRBJ2-7, with 11 bases matching TRBD1. V trimming: 4 bases; J trimming: 2 bases; junction bases outside the gene matches: 4. The CDR3 is 15 amino acids. The CDR3 region has the DNA TGTGCCAGCAGTTCCCCGGGACAGGGGGCCTACGAGCAGTACTTC. Protein product: CASSSPGQGAYEQYF.

At least ten counts were recorded for this clonotype. V gene TRBV25-1 combines with J gene TRBJ2-7; 12 bases are a match to TRBD1. Per germline, CDR1 MGHDK and CDR2 SYGVNS. The CDR3 sequence is 17 residues long. With 8 bases clipped from V and 6 bases from J, the junction kept 17 bases outside the gene matches. The CDR3 region has the DNA TGTGCCAGCGCCGGGACAGGGGGCGACAGGTATAACGGCGAGCAGTACTTC. The encoded protein is CASAGTGGDRYNGEQYF.

This clonotype was detected ten times or more. V is TRBV20-1 and J is TRBJ1-6; unclear D gene. The germline gives CDR1 DFQATT, CDR2 SNEGSKA (reference sequence). This CDR3 contains 12 residues. The ends were cut back, 5 bases at V and 10 bases at J, with 12 bases in the middle. The CDR3 here is CSAGRSGSPLHF. The CDR3 DNA sequence: TGCAGTGCTGGGCGGAGCGGGTCACCCCTCCACTTT.

This clonotype was found many times. V gene TRBV24-1 combines with J gene TRBJ1-5, with D possibly TRBD1 on 5 matching bases. This CDR3 contains 15 residues. V was shortened by 3 bases and J by 3 bases, with 11 bases between the two germline ends. Per germline, CDR1 KGHDR and CDR2 SFDVKD. CDR3 DNA: TGTGCCACCAGTGATGGGCAGGGACTCAATCAGCCCCAGCATTTT. Its protein is CATSDGQGLNQPQHF.

This clonotype was detected a few times. The chain recombines TRBV4-3 with TRBJ1-1, with D unresolved. The germline V and J ends were trimmed by 0 bases and 1 base, with 6 bases remaining between them. Germline V gene lookup returns CDR1 LGHNA and CDR2 YSLEER. The length of the CDR3 is 14 residues. This CDR3 reads CASSQESANTEAFF. The CDR3, as DNA: TGCGCCAGCAGCCAAGAGAGTGCGAACACTGAAGCTTTCTTT.

A word on this clonotype: Given a much more abundant clone one base away, this may be a read error. This chain links TRBV10-3 with TRBJ1-3; no firm D call. The germline V gene encodes CDR1 ENHRY and CDR2 SYGVKD. The CDR3 is made up of 14 amino acids. The CDR3 DNA is TGTGCCATCAGGGACCCCGACTCTGGAGACACCATATATTTT. Amino acids: CAIRDPDSGDTIYF.

This clonotype was observed many times. CDR3 sequence (DNA): TGTGCCAGCAGTCCCCGGGTCACCGGGGATCAGCCCCAGCATTTT. As protein: CASSPRVTGDQPQHF. This chain uses TRBV12-3 or TRBV12-4 with TRBJ1-5; no clear D. The ends were cut back, 5 bases at V and 5 bases at J, with 16 bases in the middle. The CDR3 covers 15 residues.

This clonotype occurred many times. The V call is TRBV7-2, the J call TRBJ2-2; no firm D call. Trimming stripped 2 bases from V and 5 bases from J, with 9 bases between. This CDR3 comprises 14 residues. CDR1 SGHTA and CDR2 FQGNSA come from the germline V gene. This CDR3 is CASSLKVNTGELFF. Written as DNA, the CDR3 is TGTGCCAGCAGCTTAAAGGTCAATACCGGGGAGCTGTTTTTT.

This clonotype was picked up many times. The chain joins TRBV28 to TRBJ1-5, with no clear D. The CDR3 length is 12 residues. CDR1 MDHEN and CDR2 SYDVKM come from the germline V gene. V was clipped by 5 bases and J by 2 bases, with 4 bases between them. The CDR3 nucleotides are TGTGCCAGCAGTACAGGCAATCAGCCCCAGCATTTT. Protein: CASSTGNQPQHF.

This clonotype came up a few times. J is TRBJ1-5 and V is TRBV2; TRBD1 aligns across 8 bases. The CDR3 runs to 15 residues. The germline gives CDR1 SNHLY, CDR2 FYNNEI. V dropped 5 bases and J dropped 6; count of bases not matched to a gene: 9. As DNA, the CDR3 is TGTGCCAGCAGTTTTGACAGGGGTGGTAGTCAGCCCCAGCATTTT. Amino acids: CASSFDRGGSQPQHF.

This clonotype was counted ten times or more. The chain employs TRBV20-1 and TRBJ2-5; 7 nucleotides agree with TRBD1. Looked up from germline, CDR1 is DFQATT and CDR2 is SNEGSKA (reference sequence). V shed 7 bases, J shed 4 bases, and the junction held 12 bases outside the gene matches. The CDR3 sequence is 14 residues long. The CDR3 nucleotides are TGCAGTGTTTACGAGACAGGGTGGGGAGAGACCCAGTACTTC. It specifies CSVYETGWGETQYF.

This clonotype was detected many times. The chain has TRBV5-1 and TRBJ2-1; 15 bases line up with TRBD2. The CDR3 contains 17 residues. Germline assignment: CDR1 SGHRS and CDR2 YFSETQ. J gave up 8 bases and V 0 bases, and 6 bases lay outside the gene matches. DNA of the CDR3: TGCGCCAGCAGCTTGGGATGGACTAGCGGGGGGGGCGATGAGCAGTTCTTC. Translation: CASSLGWTSGGGDEQFF.

This clonotype was picked up one time. This may come from a read error, since a much larger clone is one base off. This chain links TRBV6-2 or TRBV6-3 with TRBJ1-2; D gene unclear. Germline loops: CDR1 MNHEY, CDR2 SVGEGT. This CDR3 region has 13 residues. The CDR3 DNA reads TGTGCCTGCAGTTACTCGGGCAGGCCCGGCTACACCTTC. Residues: CACSYSGRPGYTF.

This clonotype came up many times. The gene calls are TRBV29-1 and TRBJ1-2; D gene uncertain. Germline CDR1 reads SQVTM; CDR2 reads ANQGSEA. The CDR3 consists of 15 residues. The V end was cut by 4 bases, the J end by 0 bases, with 15 bases between. CDR3 bases: TGCAGCGTTGTACGATCGTCGGCCACTAACTATGGCTACACCTTC. Protein sequence: CSVVRSSATNYGYTF. The entire variable domain, with the rest obtained from reference TRBV29-1 and TRBJ1-2, is as follows: SAVISQKPSRDICQRGTSLTIQCQVDSQVTMMFWYRQQPGQSLTLIATANQGSEATYESGFVIDKFPISRPNLTFSTLTVSNMSPEDSSIYLCSVVRSSATNYGYTFGSGTRLTVV.

This clonotype was detected many times. The V and J genes are TRBV7-2 and TRBJ1-4; possibly TRBD1 for D (6 bases). Per the germline V gene, CDR1 is SGHTA and CDR2 is FQGNSA. This CDR3 contains 13 residues. V dropped 5 bases and J dropped 8 bases, with 12 bases sitting between them. The CDR3 DNA sequence: TGTGCCAGCAGCCAGGGGCAGTTGGAAAAACTGTTTTTT. Protein: CASSQGQLEKLFF.

The chain couples TRBV2 to TRBJ2-5, with 8 bases aligning to TRBD2. Trimming took 0 bases from V and 1 from J; bases not matched to a gene: 4. This CDR3 contains 16 residues. CDR1 and CDR2 (germline): SNHLY, FYNNEI. The DNA for the CDR3 is TGTGCCAGCAGTGAAGCGCCGGGGGGGGCCCAAGAGACCCAGTACTTC. Protein product: CASSEAPGGAQETQYF.

This clonotype was detected many times. This chain uses TRBV7-2 with TRBJ1-1; D call uncertain. There are 13 residues in the CDR3. V was cut by 1 base and J by 3 bases, with 6 bases left in between. CDR1 is SGHTA, CDR2 FQGNSA, per germline. The CDR3 DNA is TGTGCCAGCAGCTTAGTAAGTTACACTGAAGCTTTCTTT. It yields the protein CASSLVSYTEAFF.

This clonotype was recorded many times. V usage is TRBV7-9 and J usage is TRBJ1-1; D remains ambiguous. Trimming removed 3 bases from V and 4 bases from J, with 12 bases in between. This CDR3 contains 14 residues. Germline values: CDR1 SEHNR, CDR2 FQNEAQ (reference sequence). The CDR3: CASSFQAEATEAFF. In nucleotides, the CDR3 is TGTGCCAGCAGCTTTCAGGCAGAGGCCACTGAAGCTTTCTTT.

This clonotype was counted at least ten times. Here the CDR3 DNA reads TGTGCCAGCAGTCCCCCCGGGGGGGCCAACGTCCTGACTTTC. It specifies CASSPPGGANVLTF. The chain links TRBV28 to TRBJ2-6, with no clear D. This CDR3 is built from 14 residues. Between the trimmed V and J ends, which lost 5 bases and 4 bases, there was a span of 9 bases. Germline lookup yields CDR1 MDHEN and CDR2 SYDVKM.

The sample holds many counts of this clonotype. This chain uses TRBV19 with TRBJ1-1; TRBD1 is a possible D gene (5 bases). Germline V lookup: CDR1 LNHDA, CDR2 SQIVND (reference sequence). The CDR3 loop spans 13 amino acids. Trimming took off 7 bases at V and 11 bases at J, with 20 bases between the two ends. Here the CDR3 DNA reads TGTGCCAGTACTAAACTGGACGACCGGGGCGCTTTCTTT. Protein: CASTKLDDRGAFF.

In this sample, this clonotype turned up many times. The genes are TRBV7-2 and TRBJ1-5; D is possibly TRBD1 (5 bases). The CDR3 totals 13 residues. Trimming removed 3 bases at V and 7 bases at J, with 10 bases between. Germline CDR1 is SGHTA and CDR2 is FQGNSA. The CDR3 loop reads CASSLRGGQPQHF. The CDR3 nucleotides are TGTGCCAGCAGCTTGAGGGGTGGCCAGCCCCAGCATTTT.

This clonotype was seen many times. This chain connects TRBV29-1 to TRBJ2-7; D may be TRBD1 or TRBD2 (5 bases each). Per germline, CDR1 SQVTM and CDR2 ANQGSEA. The CDR3 runs 15 residues. Between the trimmed V and J ends, which lost 1 base and 2 bases, there was a span of 15 bases. The CDR3 DNA follows: TGCAGCGTTGAAGCGTCCCGGGACGGAGCCTACGAGCAGTACTTC. This sequence encodes CSVEASRDGAYEQYF.

Many counts were recorded for this clonotype. The genes are TRBV11-3 and TRBJ2-3, with D perhaps TRBD2 (6 bases). Germline V gives CDR1 SGHNT, CDR2 YENEEA. This CDR3 is 15 amino acids long. V was trimmed by 5 bases and J by 4 bases, leaving 16 bases between them. The DNA of the CDR3 is TGTGCCAGCAGCCCTCCCGGGACTGGGGCAGATACGCAGTATTTT. Amino acid sequence: CASSPPGTGADTQYF. The whole variable domain, filled in from reference TRBV11-3 and TRBJ2-3, reads EAGVVQSPRYKIIEKKQPVAFWCNPISGHNTLYWYLQNLGQGPELLIRYENEEAVDDSQLPKDRFSAERLKGVDSTLKIQPAELGDSAVYLCASSPPGTGADTQYFGPGTRLTVL.

Concerning this clonotype: A much larger clone differs from this one at a single base, so this may be a read error. Since the CDR3 does not end with the conserved phenylalanine or tryptophan, this likely comes from a read error. The CDR3 protein is CASSLYPLGRGETQYC. The CDR3 DNA reads TGTGCCAGCAGTTTATACCCCCTAGGGCGGGGGGAGACCCAGTACTGC. The chain is built from TRBV28 and TRBJ2-5, with 7 nucleotides matching TRBD2. V was pared by 1 base and J by 5 bases, with 10 bases of the junction left unmatched. This CDR3 comprises 16 residues. Germline V CDR1 and CDR2: MDHEN, SYDVKM.

There are many counts of this clonotype. The genes are TRBV2 and TRBJ1-1; 8 bases are shared with TRBD1. J gave up 4 bases and V 7 bases, and 2 bases lay outside the gene matches. This CDR3 contains 12 residues. Germline V lookup: CDR1 SNHLY, CDR2 FYNNEI. CDR3 region: CASMGTGTEAFF. CDR3 nucleotides: TGTGCCAGCATGGGGACAGGCACTGAAGCTTTCTTT.

This clonotype has at least ten counts. The rearrangement joins TRBV29-1 to TRBJ2-5, with 10 bases matching TRBD1. V was pared by 5 bases and J by 5 bases, with 8 bases of the junction left unmatched. There are 14 residues in the CDR3. Germline CDR1 SQVTM, CDR2 ANQGSEA. In DNA form, the CDR3 reads TGCAGCGTTTACGACAGGGGGCGGTTGGAGACCCAGTACTTC. It encodes CSVYDRGRLETQYF.

This clonotype was counted at least ten times. CDR3 sequence reads: CASSFWSRANTEAFF. The CDR3 DNA sequence: TGTGCCAGCAGCTTCTGGTCCAGGGCGAACACTGAAGCTTTCTTT. V gene TRBV5-6 combines with J gene TRBJ1-1, with D perhaps matching TRBD1 (5 bases). The V and J ends lost 2 bases and 1 base respectively, with 12 bases between them. Per the germline V gene, CDR1 is SGHDT and CDR2 is YYEEEE. This CDR3 has 15 residues.

The rearrangement links TRBV5-1 to TRBJ1-1; a possible D gene is TRBD1 (5 bases). Germline-derived CDR1 and CDR2 are SGHRS and YFSETQ. The CDR3 has 14 residues. V was pared by 0 bases and J by 4 bases, with 10 bases between. Written as DNA, the CDR3 is TGCGCCAGCAGCTTGGATGGGGGAAGCACTGAAGCTTTCTTT. It encodes CASSLDGGSTEAFF.